This TCR beta chain derives from a study of T cells in Graves' hyperthyroidism and ophthalmopathy. Study-level points and caveats: Stable hyperthyroidism and ophthalmopathy were separated using 13 V-J signatures.

This clonotype was recorded at least ten times. Its antigen is currently unknown. CDR3 size: 15 residues. Germline CDR1 is SNHLY and CDR2 is FYNNEI. Trimming cost V 1 base and J 0 bases, with 7 bases left between them. Amplification yielded TCR beta CDR3 regions, with RNA transcripts as the source. The HTBI set primed first-round TCR CDR3 RT-PCR. Each CDR3 protein is one row after TCRdb ran MiXCR on the multiplex PCR reads. The data show 300,000 to 400,000 distinct CDR3 sequences, about 20% seen once. The sequence was collected from a woman between 45 and 60 years old with Graves' hyperthyroidism. V usage is TRBV2 and J usage is TRBJ2-1; a possible D gene is TRBD1 (6 bases). The sample taken for sequencing was blood. The DNA for the CDR3 is TGTGCCAGCAGTGAAGAAGGGGGCTCCTACAATGAGCAGTTCTTC. This translates into CASSEEGGSYNEQFF.